The rows below give T cell receptor beta chains drawn from one sample of a study of blood T cells in healthy people across ages. TCRdb reprocessed the 5' RACE reads via MiXCR and lists one record per CDR3 protein. The sample holds some 1.4 million distinct CDR3 sequences, approximately 40% seen once. The material sequenced was blood. These receptor sequences come from a woman under 30 in good health. CDR3s include the opening cysteine and the closing phenylalanine or tryptophan. The order of the fields is clone size, V gene, J gene, D gene, CDR3 protein, CDR3 DNA. A D gene is named only where the DNA matches it firmly. Clone size is stated in some rows and not others, as once, few, many or a class when expanded.

>few|TRBV27|TRBJ1-2|TRBD1
CASSVRTGVNYGYTF
TGTGCCAGCAGTGTACGGACAGGGGTTAACTATGGCTACACCTTC
>.|TRBV20-1|TRBJ1-1|.
CSAREGGRNTEAFF
TGCAGTGCTAGAGAGGGGGGAAGGAACACTGAAGCTTTCTTT
>.|TRBV20-1|TRBJ1-2|TRBD1
CSARTGTAYGYTF
TGCAGTGCTCGGACCGGGACAGCCTATGGCTACACCTTC
>.|TRBV7-9|TRBJ1-1|.
CASSRGTMNTEAFF
TGTGCCAGCAGCAGGGGGACTATGAACACTGAAGCTTTCTTT
>.|TRBV6-1|TRBJ2-1|.
CASSATYRAEYNEQFF
TGTGCCAGCAGTGCTACCTACCGAGCAGAGTACAATGAGCAGTTCTTC
>.|TRBV25-1|TRBJ2-3|.
CASSETGYGTDTQYF
TGTGCCAGCAGTGAAACAGGGTATGGCACAGATACGCAGTATTTT
>few|TRBV3-1|TRBJ2-7|.
CASSPLLGPPAYF
TGTGCCAGCAGCCCCCTTTTGGGACCCCCGGCGTACTTC
>many|TRBV5-1|TRBJ2-4|.
CASSPGRSKNIQYF
TGCGCCAGCAGCCCTGGACGTAGCAAAAACATTCAGTACTTC
>few|TRBV29-1|TRBJ1-1|TRBD1
CSVGWGGAGGVNTEAFF
TGCAGCGTTGGTTGGGGGGGGGCAGGGGGAGTGAACACTGAAGCTTTCTTT
>.|TRBV4-1|TRBJ2-7|TRBD2
CASSQGALAGVSYEQYF
TGCGCCAGCAGCCAAGGCGCACTAGCGGGGGTCTCCTACGAGCAGTACTTC
>once|TRBV4-1|TRBJ1-3|.
CASSQRTGNTIYF
TGCGCCAGCAGCCAACGGACAGGAAACACCATATATTTT